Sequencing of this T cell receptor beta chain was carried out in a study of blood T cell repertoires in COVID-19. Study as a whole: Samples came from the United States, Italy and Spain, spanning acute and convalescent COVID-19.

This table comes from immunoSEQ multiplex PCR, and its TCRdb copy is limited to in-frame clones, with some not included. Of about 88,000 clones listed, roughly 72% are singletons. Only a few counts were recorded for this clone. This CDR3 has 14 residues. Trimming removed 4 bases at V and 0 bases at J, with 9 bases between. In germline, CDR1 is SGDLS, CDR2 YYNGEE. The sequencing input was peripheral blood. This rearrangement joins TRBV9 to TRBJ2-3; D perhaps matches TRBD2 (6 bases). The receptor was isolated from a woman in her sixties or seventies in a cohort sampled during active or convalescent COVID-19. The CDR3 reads CASSREWSTDTQYF. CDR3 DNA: TGTGCCAGCAGCCGGGAGTGGAGCACAGATACGCAGTATTTT.